This T cell receptor beta chain was identified during a study of blood T cell repertoires in COVID-19. The overall study: The samples span acute and convalescent COVID-19 from the United States, Italy and Spain. Nucleic acid was either cDNA or gDNA, and it came from T cells, B-cell-depleted T cells, or PBMCs.

The assay was immunoSEQ multiplex PCR, and TCRdb's table has in-frame clones only and misses some. The profile covers approximately 100,000 clones, with more than 80% appearing a single time and 26% taken by the ten largest. The V gene end was trimmed by 3 bases and the J gene end by 1 base; junction bases not matched to a gene: 3. The CDR3 covers 14 residues. CDR1 and CDR2 (germline): MNHNS, SASEGT. The gene calls are TRBV6-1 and TRBJ2-7, with 7 bases aligning to TRBD2. The receptor was isolated from a man in his 60s with acute or convalescent COVID-19. The sequencing input was peripheral blood. The CDR3 loop reads CASSDARGSYEQYF. Written as DNA, the CDR3 is TGTGCCAGCAGTGATGCGCGGGGGTCCTACGAGCAGTACTTC.